This record looks at one TCR beta chain sequence and its context. The antigen is unknown. With 6 bases removed from V and 5 bases from J, the gap between germline ends came to 13 bases. CDR1 and CDR2 from the germline V gene are KGHSH and LQKENI. The CDR3 is made up of 13 amino acids. The data belong to a study of cytomegalovirus exposure and HLA in healthy donors. Study findings and constraints: Cytomegalovirus association was listed for about 150 TCR beta chains. Upon later analysis, HLA-associated TCR beta chains proved more clonally expanded than other, equally common chains. A cluster of highly shared sequence variants was likely a sequencing artifact.

The PCR employed 60 Vbeta primers together with 13 Jbeta primers. Produced via immunoSEQ multiplex PCR; TCRdb's table is partial and in-frame only. This sample has about 50,000 clones, with roughly 72% found just once. The gene calls are TRBV18 and TRBJ2-5; D is ambiguous. This clonotype was sampled from a woman between 45 and 60 years old in good health and CMV-seronegative. The specimen sequenced was PBMCs. CDR3: CASSPPVEETQYF. The CDR3 nucleotides read TGTGCCAGCTCCCCCCCCGTGGAGGAGACCCAGTACTTC.